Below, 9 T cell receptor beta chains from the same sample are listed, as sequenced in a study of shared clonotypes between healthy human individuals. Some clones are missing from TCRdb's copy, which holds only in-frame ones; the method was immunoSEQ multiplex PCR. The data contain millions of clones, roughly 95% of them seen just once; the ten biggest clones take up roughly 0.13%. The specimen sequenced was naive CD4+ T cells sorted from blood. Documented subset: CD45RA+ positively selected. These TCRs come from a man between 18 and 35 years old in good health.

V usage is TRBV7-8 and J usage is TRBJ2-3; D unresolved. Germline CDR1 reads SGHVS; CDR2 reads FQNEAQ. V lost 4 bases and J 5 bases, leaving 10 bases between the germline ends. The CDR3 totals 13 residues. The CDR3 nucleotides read TGTGCCAGCAGCTATATTTACGAAGATACGCAGTATTTT. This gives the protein CASSYIYEDTQYF.

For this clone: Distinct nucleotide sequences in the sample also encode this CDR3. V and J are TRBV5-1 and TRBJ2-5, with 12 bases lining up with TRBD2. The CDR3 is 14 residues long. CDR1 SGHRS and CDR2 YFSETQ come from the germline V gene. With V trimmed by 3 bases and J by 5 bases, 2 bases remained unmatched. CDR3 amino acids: CASSSTSGGETQYF. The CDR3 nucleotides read TGCGCCAGCAGCTCCACTAGCGGGGGGGAGACCCAGTACTTC.

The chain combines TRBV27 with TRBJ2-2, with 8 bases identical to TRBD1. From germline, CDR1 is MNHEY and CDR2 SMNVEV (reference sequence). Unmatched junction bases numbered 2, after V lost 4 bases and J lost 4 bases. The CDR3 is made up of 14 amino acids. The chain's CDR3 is CASSWTGFTGELFF. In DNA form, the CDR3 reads TGTGCCAGCAGTTGGACAGGGTTCACCGGGGAGCTGTTTTTT.

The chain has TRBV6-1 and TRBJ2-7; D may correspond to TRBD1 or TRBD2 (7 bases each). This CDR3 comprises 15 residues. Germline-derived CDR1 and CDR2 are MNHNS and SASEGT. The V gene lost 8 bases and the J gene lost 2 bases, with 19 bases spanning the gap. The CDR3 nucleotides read TGTGCCAGCTTCGAAGGGGGCGGGAGCGCCTACGAGCAGTACTTC. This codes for CASFEGGGSAYEQYF.

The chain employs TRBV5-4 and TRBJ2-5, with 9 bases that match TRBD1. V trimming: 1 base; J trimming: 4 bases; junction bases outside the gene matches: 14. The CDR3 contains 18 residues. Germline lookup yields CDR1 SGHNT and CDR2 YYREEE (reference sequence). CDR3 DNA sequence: TGTGCCAGCAGCTTGAATGGGGTCACAGGGGGCTCCCCAGAGACCCAGTACTTC. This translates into CASSLNGVTGGSPETQYF.

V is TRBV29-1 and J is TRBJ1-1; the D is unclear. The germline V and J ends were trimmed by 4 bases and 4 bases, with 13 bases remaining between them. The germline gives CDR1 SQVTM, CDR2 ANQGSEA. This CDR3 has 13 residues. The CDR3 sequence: CSVAAGGGTEAFF. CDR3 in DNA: TGCAGCGTTGCGGCAGGCGGTGGCACTGAAGCTTTCTTT.

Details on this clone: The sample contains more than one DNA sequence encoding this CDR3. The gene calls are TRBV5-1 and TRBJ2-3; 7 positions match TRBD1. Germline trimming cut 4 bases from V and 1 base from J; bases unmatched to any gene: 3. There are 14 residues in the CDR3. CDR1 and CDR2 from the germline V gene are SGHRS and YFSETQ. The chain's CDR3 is CASSPGTGTDTQYF. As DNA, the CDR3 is TGCGCCAGCAGCCCCGGGACAGGCACAGATACGCAGTATTTT.

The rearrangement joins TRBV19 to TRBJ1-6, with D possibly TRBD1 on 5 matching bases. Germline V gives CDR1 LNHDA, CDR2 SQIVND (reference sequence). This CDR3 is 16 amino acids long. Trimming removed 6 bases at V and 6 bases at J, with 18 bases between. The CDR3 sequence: CASSNPGEGGNSPLHF. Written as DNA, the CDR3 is TGTGCCAGTAGCAACCCGGGGGAGGGTGGTAATTCACCCCTCCACTTT.

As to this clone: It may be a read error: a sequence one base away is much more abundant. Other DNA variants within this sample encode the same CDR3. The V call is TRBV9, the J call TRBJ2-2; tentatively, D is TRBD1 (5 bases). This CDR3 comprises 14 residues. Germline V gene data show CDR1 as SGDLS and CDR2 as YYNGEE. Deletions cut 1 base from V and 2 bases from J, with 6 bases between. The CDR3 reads CASSVQGNTGELFF. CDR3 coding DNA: TGTGCCAGCAGCGTACAGGGAAACACCGGGGAGCTGTTTTTT.